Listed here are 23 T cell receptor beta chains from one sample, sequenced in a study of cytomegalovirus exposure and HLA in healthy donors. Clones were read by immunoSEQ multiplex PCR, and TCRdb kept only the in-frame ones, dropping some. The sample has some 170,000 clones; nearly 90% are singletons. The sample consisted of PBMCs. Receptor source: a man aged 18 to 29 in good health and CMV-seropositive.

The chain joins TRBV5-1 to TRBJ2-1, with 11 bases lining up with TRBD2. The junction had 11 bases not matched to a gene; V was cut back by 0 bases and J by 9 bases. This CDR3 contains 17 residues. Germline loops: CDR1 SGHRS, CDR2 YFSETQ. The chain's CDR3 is CASSLAPGTSGRGEQFF. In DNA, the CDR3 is TGCGCCAGCAGCTTGGCCCCCGGGACTAGCGGTAGGGGTGAGCAGTTCTTC.

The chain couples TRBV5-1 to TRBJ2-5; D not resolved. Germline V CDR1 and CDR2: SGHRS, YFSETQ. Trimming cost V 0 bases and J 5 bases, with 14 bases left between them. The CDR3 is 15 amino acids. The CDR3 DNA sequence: TGCGCCAGCAGCTTGGGATCCCCGCTAGAGGAGACCCAGTACTTC. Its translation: CASSLGSPLEETQYF.

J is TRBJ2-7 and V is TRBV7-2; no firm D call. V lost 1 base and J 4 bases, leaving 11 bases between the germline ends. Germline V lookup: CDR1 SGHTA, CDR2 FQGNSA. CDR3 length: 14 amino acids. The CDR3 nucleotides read TGTGCCAGCAGCTTAGGTGCTCTACCTTACGAGCAGTACTTC. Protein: CASSLGALPYEQYF. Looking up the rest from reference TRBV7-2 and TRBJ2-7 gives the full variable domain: GAGVSQSPSNKVTEKGKDVELRCDPISGHTALYWYRQSLGQGLEFLIYFQGNSAPDKSGLPSDRFSAERTGGSVSTLTIQRTQQEDSAVYLCASSLGALPYEQYFGPGTRLTVT.

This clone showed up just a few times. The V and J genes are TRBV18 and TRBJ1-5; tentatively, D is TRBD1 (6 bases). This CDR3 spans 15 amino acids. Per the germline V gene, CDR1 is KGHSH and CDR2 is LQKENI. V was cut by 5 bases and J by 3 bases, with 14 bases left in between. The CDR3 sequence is CASSSETGYNQPQHF. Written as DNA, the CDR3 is TGTGCCAGCTCATCAGAAACAGGGTACAATCAGCCCCAGCATTTT.

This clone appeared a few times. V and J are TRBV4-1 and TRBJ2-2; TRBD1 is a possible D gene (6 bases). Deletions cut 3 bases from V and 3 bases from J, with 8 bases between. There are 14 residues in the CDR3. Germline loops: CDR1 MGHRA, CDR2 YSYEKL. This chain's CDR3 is CASSHRQDTGELFF. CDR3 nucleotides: TGCGCCAGCAGCCATCGACAGGACACCGGGGAGCTGTTTTTT.

CDR3 DNA: TGTGCCAGCAGCCCGGACAGGGGGACAGATACGCAGTATTTT. Its translation: CASSPDRGTDTQYF. This sequence joins TRBV2 and TRBJ2-3; 10 nucleotides agree with TRBD1. The CDR3 runs 14 residues. With 6 bases clipped from V and 3 bases from J, the junction kept 3 bases outside the gene matches. Germline loops: CDR1 SNHLY, CDR2 FYNNEI.

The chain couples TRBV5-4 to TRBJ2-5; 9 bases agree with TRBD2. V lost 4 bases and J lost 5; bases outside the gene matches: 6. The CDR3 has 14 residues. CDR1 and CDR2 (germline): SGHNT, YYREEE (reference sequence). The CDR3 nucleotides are TGTGCCAGCAGCGCTAGCGGGACCAGGGAGACCCAGTACTTC. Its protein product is CASSASGTRETQYF.

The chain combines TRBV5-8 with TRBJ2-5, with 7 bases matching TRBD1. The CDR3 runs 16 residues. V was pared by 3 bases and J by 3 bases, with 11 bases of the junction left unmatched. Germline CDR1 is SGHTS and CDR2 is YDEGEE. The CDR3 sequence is CASSYKLTGTEETQYF. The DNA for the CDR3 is TGTGCCAGCAGCTACAAACTCACCGGGACAGAAGAGACCCAGTACTTC. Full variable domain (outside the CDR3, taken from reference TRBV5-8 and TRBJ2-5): EAGVTQSPTHLIKTRGQQATLRCSPISGHTSVYWYQQALGLGLQFLLWYDEGEERNRGNFPPRFSGRQFPNYSSELNVNALELEDSALYLCASSYKLTGTEETQYFGPGTRLLVL.

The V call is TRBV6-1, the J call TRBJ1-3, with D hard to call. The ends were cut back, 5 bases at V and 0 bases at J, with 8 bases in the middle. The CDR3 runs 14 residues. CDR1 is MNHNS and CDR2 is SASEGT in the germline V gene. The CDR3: CASSTSGSGNTIYF. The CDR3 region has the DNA TGTGCCAGCAGTACCAGCGGCTCTGGAAACACCATATATTTT.

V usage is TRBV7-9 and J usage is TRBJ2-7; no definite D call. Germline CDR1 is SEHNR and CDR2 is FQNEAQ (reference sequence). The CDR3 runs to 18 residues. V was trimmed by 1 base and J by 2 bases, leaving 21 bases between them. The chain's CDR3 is CASSLDPLTVIATYEQYF. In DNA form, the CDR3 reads TGTGCCAGCAGCTTAGATCCCCTCACAGTTATTGCGACCTACGAGCAGTACTTC. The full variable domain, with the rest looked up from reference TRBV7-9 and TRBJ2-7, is DTGVSQNPRHKITKRGQNVTFRCDPISEHNRLYWYRQTLGQGPEFLTYFQNEAQLEKSRLLSDRFSAERPKGSFSTLEIQRTEQGDSAMYLCASSLDPLTVIATYEQYFGPGTRLTVT.

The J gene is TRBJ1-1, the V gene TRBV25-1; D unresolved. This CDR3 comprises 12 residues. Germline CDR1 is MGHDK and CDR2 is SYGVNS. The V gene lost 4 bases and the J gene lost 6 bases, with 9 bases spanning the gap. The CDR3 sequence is CASSVEGAEAFF. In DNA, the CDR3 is TGTGCCAGCAGTGTCGAGGGAGCTGAAGCTTTCTTT.

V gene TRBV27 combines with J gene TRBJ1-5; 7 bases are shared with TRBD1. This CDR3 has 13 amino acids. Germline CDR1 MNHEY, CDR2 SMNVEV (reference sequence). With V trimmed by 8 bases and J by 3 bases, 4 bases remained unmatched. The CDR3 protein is CASGQENNQPQHF. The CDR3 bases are TGTGCCAGCGGACAGGAAAACAATCAGCCCCAGCATTTT.

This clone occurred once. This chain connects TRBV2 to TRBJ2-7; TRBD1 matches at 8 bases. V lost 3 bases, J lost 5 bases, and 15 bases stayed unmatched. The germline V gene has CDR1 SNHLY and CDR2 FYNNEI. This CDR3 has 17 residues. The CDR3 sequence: CASSDLIRTGNTDEQYF. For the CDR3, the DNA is TGTGCCAGCAGTGATTTAATCAGGACAGGGAATACCGACGAGCAGTACTTC.

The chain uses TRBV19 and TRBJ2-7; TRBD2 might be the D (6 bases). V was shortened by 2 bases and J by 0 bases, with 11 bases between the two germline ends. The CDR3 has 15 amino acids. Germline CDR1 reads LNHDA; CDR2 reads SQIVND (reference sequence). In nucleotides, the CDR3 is TGTGCCAGTAGTATAATGTCTAGCGCCTCCTACGAGCAGTACTTC. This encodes CASSIMSSASYEQYF.

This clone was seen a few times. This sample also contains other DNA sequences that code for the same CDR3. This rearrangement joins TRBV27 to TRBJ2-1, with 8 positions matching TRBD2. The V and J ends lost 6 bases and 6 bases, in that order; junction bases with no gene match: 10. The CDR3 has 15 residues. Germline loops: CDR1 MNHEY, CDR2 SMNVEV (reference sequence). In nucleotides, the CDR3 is TGTGCCAGCAGCCTCTTAGGCGGGAGGCCCAATGAGCAGTTCTTC. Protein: CASSLLGGRPNEQFF.

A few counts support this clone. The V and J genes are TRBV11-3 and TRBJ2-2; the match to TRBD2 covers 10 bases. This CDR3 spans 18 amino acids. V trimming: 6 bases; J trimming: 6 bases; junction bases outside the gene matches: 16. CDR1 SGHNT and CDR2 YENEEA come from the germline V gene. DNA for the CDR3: TGTGCCAGCAGTCTGAATATGGTCCTAGCGGGGGATTCCGGGGAGCTGTTTTTT. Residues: CASSLNMVLAGDSGELFF.

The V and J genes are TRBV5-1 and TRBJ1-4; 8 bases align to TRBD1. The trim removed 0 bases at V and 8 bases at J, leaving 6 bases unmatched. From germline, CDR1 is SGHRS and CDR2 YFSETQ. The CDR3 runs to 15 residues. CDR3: CASSLASRGQEKLFF. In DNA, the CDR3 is TGCGCCAGCAGCTTGGCAAGCAGGGGGCAAGAAAAACTGTTTTTT.

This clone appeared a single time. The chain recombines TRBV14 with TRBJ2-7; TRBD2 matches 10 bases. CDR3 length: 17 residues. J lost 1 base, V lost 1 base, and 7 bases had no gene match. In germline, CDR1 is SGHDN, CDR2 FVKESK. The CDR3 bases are TGTGCCAGCAGCCAAGGCGGGACTAGCGCGCGGTCCTACGAGCAGTACTTC. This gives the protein CASSQGGTSARSYEQYF. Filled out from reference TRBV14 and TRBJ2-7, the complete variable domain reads EAGVTQFPSHSVIEKGQTVTLRCDPISGHDNLYWYRRVMGKEIKFLLHFVKESKQDESGMPNNRFLAERTGGTYSTLKVQPAELEDSGVYFCASSQGGTSARSYEQYFGPGTRLTVT.

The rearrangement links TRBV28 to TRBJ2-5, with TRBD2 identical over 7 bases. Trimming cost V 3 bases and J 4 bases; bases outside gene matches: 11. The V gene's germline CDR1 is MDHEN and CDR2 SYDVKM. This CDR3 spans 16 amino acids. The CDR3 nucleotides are TGTGCCAGCAGTTTCTGGACTAGGGCCGATTTAGAGACCCAGTACTTC. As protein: CASSFWTRADLETQYF.

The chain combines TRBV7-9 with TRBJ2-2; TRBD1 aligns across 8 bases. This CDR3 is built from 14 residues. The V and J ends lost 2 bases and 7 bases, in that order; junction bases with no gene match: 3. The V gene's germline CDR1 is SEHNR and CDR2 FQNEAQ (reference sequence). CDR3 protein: CASSLTGGNGELFF. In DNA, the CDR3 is TGTGCCAGCAGCTTAACAGGGGGGAACGGGGAGCTGTTTTTT. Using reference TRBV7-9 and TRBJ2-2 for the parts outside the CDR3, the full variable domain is DTGVSQNPRHKITKRGQNVTFRCDPISEHNRLYWYRQTLGQGPEFLTYFQNEAQLEKSRLLSDRFSAERPKGSFSTLEIQRTEQGDSAMYLCASSLTGGNGELFFGEGSRLTVL.

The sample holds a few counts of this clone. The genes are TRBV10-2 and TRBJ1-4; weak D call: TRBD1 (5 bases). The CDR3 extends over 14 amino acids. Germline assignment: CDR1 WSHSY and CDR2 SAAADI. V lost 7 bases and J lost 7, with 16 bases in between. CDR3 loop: CASNPGVTAEKLFF. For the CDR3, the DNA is TGCGCCAGCAACCCCGGTGTGACAGCTGAAAAACTGTTTTTT.

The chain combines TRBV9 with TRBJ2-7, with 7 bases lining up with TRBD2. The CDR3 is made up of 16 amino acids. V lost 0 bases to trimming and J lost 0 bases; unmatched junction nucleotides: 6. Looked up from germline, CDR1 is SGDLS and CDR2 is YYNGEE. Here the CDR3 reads CASSVGEGLYSYEQYF. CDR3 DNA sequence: TGTGCCAGCAGCGTAGGGGAGGGGCTTTACTCCTACGAGCAGTACTTC.

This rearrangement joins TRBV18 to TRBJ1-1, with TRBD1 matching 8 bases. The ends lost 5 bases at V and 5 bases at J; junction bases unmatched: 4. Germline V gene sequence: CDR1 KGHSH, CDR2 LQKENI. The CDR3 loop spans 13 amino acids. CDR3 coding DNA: TGTGCCAGCTCAAACAGGGGGGAAACTGAAGCTTTCTTT. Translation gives CASSNRGETEAFF.